This T cell receptor (beta chain) was recorded in a study of T cell responses to AZD1222 COVID-19 vaccine. The germline V gene encodes CDR1 LNHNV and CDR2 YYDKDF (reference sequence). The CDR3 extends over 15 amino acids. V was shortened by 2 bases and J by 0 bases, with 8 bases between the two germline ends. The study's findings and limits: Only 5 to 7 AZD1222 recipients tested seropositive at baseline.

Concerning this clone: Its target is unknown.

The table came from immunoSEQ multiplex PCR; TCRdb's copy has only in-frame clones and leaves some out. The sample holds some 120,000 clones, over 85% seen once. The sample consisted of peripheral blood, taken on day 0 of AZD1222 vaccination. The sequence derives from an adult in good health. The V gene is TRBV15, the J gene TRBJ2-1, with D possibly TRBD2 on 5 matching bases. The CDR3 sequence is CATSRTGSSYNEQFF. CDR3 DNA sequence: TGTGCCACCAGCAGAACGGGATCCTCCTACAATGAGCAGTTCTTC. Looking up the rest from reference TRBV15 and TRBJ2-1 gives the full variable domain: DAMVIQNPRYQVTQFGKPVTLSCSQTLNHNVMYWYQQKSSQAPKLLFHYYDKDFNNEADTPDNFQSRRPNTSFCFLDIRSPGLGDTAMYLCATSRTGSSYNEQFFGPGTRLTVL.